These T cell receptor beta chains were read from a single sample in a study of blood T cells in healthy people across ages. TCRdb fed the 5' RACE reads into MiXCR, producing one record per CDR3 protein. The data contain approximately 830,000 distinct CDR3 sequences, about 62% of them seen just once; the ten biggest clones take up roughly a quarter. Sequencing was done on a sample of blood. Source of these receptors: a man aged 30-40 years in good health. The CDR3 runs from the conserved cysteine through the conserved F or W. D genes are given only for firm matches. Clone size, where shown, is once, few, many, or a class for clones that have expanded.

V gene,D gene,clone size,J gene,CDR3 protein,CDR3 DNA
TRBV28,-,-,TRBJ2-5,CATFRASQETQYF,TGTGCCACCTTTCGGGCCTCACAAGAGACCCAGTACTTC
TRBV12-3/TRBV12-4,-,-,TRBJ2-7,CASSFVAGASYEQYF,TGTGCCAGCAGTTTTGTCGCGGGGGCGTCCTACGAGCAGTACTTC
TRBV7-9,-,once,TRBJ1-2,CASSLLGVMYGYTF,TGTGCCAGCAGCTTACTGGGGGTTATGTATGGCTACACCTTC
TRBV14,TRBD1,once,TRBJ1-2,CASSQADRRYGYTF,TGTGCCAGCAGCCAAGCGGACAGGAGATATGGCTACACCTTC
TRBV20-1,-,-,TRBJ2-7,CSARGWGVQDYEQYF,TGCAGTGCTAGAGGATGGGGCGTACAAGACTACGAGCAGTACTTC
TRBV12-3/TRBV12-4,-,-,TRBJ2-1,CASTRGSLYNEQFF,TGTGCCAGCACCAGAGGGAGTCTTTACAATGAGCAGTTCTTC
TRBV20-1,-,-,TRBJ2-7,CSARADSGSYEQYF,TGCAGTGCTAGAGCGGATAGTGGATCCTACGAGCAGTACTTC
TRBV28,-,-,TRBJ2-2,CASRVYTGELFF,TGTGCCAGCAGAGTCTACACCGGGGAGCTGTTTTTT
TRBV5-1,TRBD2,-,TRBJ2-5,CASRRRGETQETQYF,TGCGCCAGCAGACGGCGGGGGGAAACTCAAGAGACCCAGTACTTC
TRBV6-5,-,-,TRBJ1-2,CASSYSKQALVGYTF,TGTGCCAGCAGTTACTCGAAGCAGGCCTTGGTTGGCTACACCTTC
TRBV6-5,-,-,TRBJ1-1,CASSYDSGIEAFF,TGTGCCAGCAGTTACGATTCGGGTATTGAAGCTTTCTTT
TRBV2,-,-,TRBJ2-7,CASSEGRGSTYEQYF,TGTGCCAGCAGTGAAGGCAGGGGTAGTACCTACGAGCAGTACTTC
TRBV7-2,TRBD1,few,TRBJ2-1,CASSPKQGMYYNEQFF,TGTGCCAGCAGCCCAAAACAGGGGATGTACTACAATGAGCAGTTCTTC
TRBV20-1,TRBD1,-,TRBJ1-5,CSAWGQGDLSNQPQHF,TGCAGTGCTTGGGGACAGGGGGATCTGAGCAATCAGCCCCAGCATTTT
TRBV6-5,-,once,TRBJ2-1,CASSYSISRDSYNEQFF,TGTGCCAGCAGTTACTCGATTTCGAGGGACTCCTACAATGAGCAGTTCTTC
TRBV5-6,-,-,TRBJ2-7,CASSRHGTYEQYF,TGTGCCAGCAGCCGCCACGGAACCTACGAGCAGTACTTC
TRBV29-1,-,-,TRBJ2-7,CSVGPLDSPYEQYF,TGCAGCGTTGGCCCCCTCGACAGCCCTTACGAGCAGTACTTC
TRBV10-3,-,few,TRBJ2-1,CAISERELLDNEQFF,TGTGCCATCAGTGAGCGGGAGTTGTTGGACAATGAGCAGTTCTTC
TRBV20-1,TRBD2,-,TRBJ2-7,CSARDQAGKLYEQYF,TGCAGTGCTAGAGACCAAGCGGGGAAGCTCTACGAGCAGTACTTC
TRBV28,-,-,TRBJ2-3,CASSLMGPGPNTQYF,TGTGCCAGCAGTTTAATGGGCCCTGGCCCGAATACGCAGTATTTT
TRBV29-1,TRBD1,few,TRBJ2-4,CSAQGSPQNIQYF,TGCAGCGCACAGGGGTCCCCTCAAAACATTCAGTACTTC
TRBV9,-,-,TRBJ1-1,CASGPLLGGHPEAFF,TGTGCCAGCGGCCCCTTATTGGGGGGACACCCTGAAGCTTTCTTT
TRBV25-1,-,-,TRBJ2-5,CASSEGKETQYF,TGTGCCAGCAGTGAAGGAAAAGAGACCCAGTACTTC
TRBV7-8,-,few,TRBJ1-2,CASRPGGGSAGGYTF,TGTGCCAGCAGACCTGGGGGGGGATCTGCGGGGGGCTACACCTTC
TRBV7-2,TRBD1,-,TRBJ2-1,CASSLAHGQGNEQFF,TGTGCCAGCAGCTTAGCGCATGGACAGGGGAATGAGCAGTTCTTC
TRBV4-3,-,-,TRBJ1-1,CASSQDFVVNTEAFF,TGCGCCAGCAGCCAAGATTTCGTAGTGAACACTGAAGCTTTCTTT
TRBV2,-,-,TRBJ2-3,CASSAGVSSTDTQYF,TGTGCCAGCAGTGCCGGAGTCTCTAGCACAGATACGCAGTATTTT
TRBV15,TRBD1,once,TRBJ1-2,CATSSQRGTGTRGYTF,TGTGCCACCAGCAGCCAGCGAGGGACAGGGACGAGGGGCTACACCTTC
TRBV12-3/TRBV12-4,TRBD1,-,TRBJ1-5,CASSLRGRNQPQHF,TGTGCCAGCAGTTTGAGGGGGCGCAATCAGCCCCAGCATTTT
TRBV12-3/TRBV12-4,-,once,TRBJ2-3,CASSSSTGLADTQYF,TGTGCCAGCAGCTCCTCCACAGGGCTCGCAGATACGCAGTATTTT
TRBV6-4,TRBD2,once,TRBJ2-3,CASSDGSGGITDTQYF,TGTGCCAGCAGTGACGGGAGCGGGGGAATCACAGATACGCAGTATTTT
TRBV7-6,-,-,TRBJ2-1,CASSLMGRMSSYNEQFF,TGTGCCAGCAGCTTAATGGGCCGGATGAGCTCCTACAATGAGCAGTTCTTC
TRBV6-5,-,-,TRBJ2-5,CASSKGGLGEETQYF,TGTGCCAGCAGTAAGGGGGGGCTGGGAGAAGAGACCCAGTACTTC
TRBV20-1,-,-,TRBJ1-2,CSVVPWTGTVYGYTF,TGCAGTGTCGTACCCTGGACCGGGACTGTCTATGGCTACACCTTC
TRBV15,-,-,TRBJ2-1,CATSREYSYNEQFF,TGTGCCACCAGCAGAGAATACTCCTACAATGAGCAGTTCTTC
TRBV4-2,TRBD1,-,TRBJ2-7,CASSRDTGGSCEQYF,TGTGCCAGCAGCCGCGACACAGGGGGGTCCTGCGAGCAGTACTTC
TRBV19,-,-,TRBJ2-7,CASSMLRTSYEQYF,TGTGCCAGTAGTATGCTCAGGACCTCCTACGAGCAGTACTTC
TRBV4-3,-,-,TRBJ2-6,CASSQDPDPGFTGANVLTF,TGCGCCAGCAGCCAAGATCCCGACCCCGGATTCACTGGGGCCAACGTCCTGACTTTC
TRBV10-3,-,-,TRBJ2-7,CAIREYTSSYEQYF,TGTGCCATCAGGGAGTACACCAGCTCCTACGAGCAGTACTTC
TRBV10-3,-,-,TRBJ2-5,CAISPGSISGETQYF,TGTGCCATCAGCCCCGGGTCCATCTCGGGAGAGACCCAGTACTTC
TRBV5-1,-,-,TRBJ2-7,CASSLQPESYEQYF,TGCGCCAGCAGCTTGCAGCCAGAATCCTACGAGCAGTACTTC
TRBV5-1,-,-,TRBJ2-1,CASSLIEGGDQQFF,TGCGCCAGCAGCTTGATCGAGGGGGGGGACCAGCAGTTCTTC
TRBV29-1,-,-,TRBJ2-7,CSVGQTRGPYEQYF,TGCAGCGTCGGACAGACTCGCGGCCCCTACGAGCAGTACTTC
TRBV28,-,-,TRBJ2-4,CASSLSGVYTKNIQYF,TGTGCCAGCAGTTTATCGGGGGTCTATACCAAAAACATTCAGTACTTC
TRBV20-1,-,-,TRBJ2-5,CSAPAPGGQETQYF,TGCAGTGCCCCCGCTCCCGGGGGCCAAGAGACCCAGTACTTC
TRBV6-2/TRBV6-3,-,-,TRBJ2-7,CASSFPDGDYEQYF,TGTGCCAGCAGTTTTCCGGACGGAGACTACGAGCAGTACTTC
TRBV2,TRBD2,-,TRBJ2-7,CASQGTSGGYEQYF,TGTGCCAGCCAAGGGACTAGCGGGGGCTACGAGCAGTACTTC
TRBV20-1,TRBD2,few,TRBJ2-7,CSASELAGGRYPYEQYF,TGCAGTGCTAGTGAACTAGCGGGGGGCCGATACCCCTACGAGCAGTACTTC
TRBV29-1,TRBD1,few,TRBJ1-2,CSVEPTGNYGYTF,TGCAGCGTTGAACCGACAGGGAACTATGGCTACACCTTC
TRBV11-1,-,-,TRBJ2-7,CASSLQSGHYYEQYF,TGTGCCAGCAGCTTACAGTCAGGACATTACTACGAGCAGTACTTC
TRBV9,-,-,TRBJ2-7,CASSVDEGQGIHEQYF,TGTGCCAGCAGCGTAGATGAGGGGCAGGGGATCCACGAGCAGTACTTC
TRBV6-2/TRBV6-3,TRBD1,-,TRBJ2-1,CASSYLLPSDRALSYNEQFF,TGTGCCAGCAGTTACCTACTGCCCTCTGACAGGGCCCTCTCCTACAATGAGCAGTTCTTC
TRBV27,TRBD2,few,TRBJ2-1,CASRGTSGLDNEQFF,TGTGCCAGCAGGGGGACTAGCGGGTTGGACAATGAGCAGTTCTTC
TRBV28,-,once,TRBJ2-5,CASSLYRQGQYF,TGTGCCAGCAGTTTGTATCGGCAGGGACAGTACTTC